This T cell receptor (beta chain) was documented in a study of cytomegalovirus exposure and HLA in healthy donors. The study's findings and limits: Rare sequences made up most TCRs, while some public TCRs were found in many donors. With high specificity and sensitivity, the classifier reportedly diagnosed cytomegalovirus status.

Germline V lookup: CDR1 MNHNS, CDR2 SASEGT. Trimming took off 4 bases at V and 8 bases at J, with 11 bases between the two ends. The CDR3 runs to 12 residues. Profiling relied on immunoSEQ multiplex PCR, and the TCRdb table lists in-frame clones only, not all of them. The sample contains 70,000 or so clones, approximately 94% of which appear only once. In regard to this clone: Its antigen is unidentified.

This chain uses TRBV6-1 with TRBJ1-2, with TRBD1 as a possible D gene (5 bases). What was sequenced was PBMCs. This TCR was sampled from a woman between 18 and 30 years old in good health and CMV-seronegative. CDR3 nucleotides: TGTGCCAGCAGTGTCCGGGGGGAAGGCTACACCTTC. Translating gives CASSVRGEGYTF.